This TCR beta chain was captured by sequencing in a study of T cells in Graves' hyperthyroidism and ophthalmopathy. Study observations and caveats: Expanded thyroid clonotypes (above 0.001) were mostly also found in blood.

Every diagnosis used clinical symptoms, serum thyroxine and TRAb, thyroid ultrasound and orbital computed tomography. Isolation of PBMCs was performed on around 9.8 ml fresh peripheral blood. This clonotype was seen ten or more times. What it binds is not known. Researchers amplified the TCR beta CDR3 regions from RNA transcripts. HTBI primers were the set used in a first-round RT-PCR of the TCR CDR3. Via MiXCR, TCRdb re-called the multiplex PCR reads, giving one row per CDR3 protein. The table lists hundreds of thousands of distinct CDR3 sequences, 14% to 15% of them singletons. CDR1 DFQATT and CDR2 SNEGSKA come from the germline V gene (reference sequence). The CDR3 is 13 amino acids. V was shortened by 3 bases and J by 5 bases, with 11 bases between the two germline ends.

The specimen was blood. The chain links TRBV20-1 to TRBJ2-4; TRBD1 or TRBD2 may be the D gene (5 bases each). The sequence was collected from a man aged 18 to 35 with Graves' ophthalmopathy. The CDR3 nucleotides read TGCAGTGCTAGTTGGGACGGAGAAAACATTCAGTACTTC. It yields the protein CSASWDGENIQYF.